This T cell receptor beta chain was captured in a study of shared clonotypes between healthy human individuals. Generated by immunoSEQ multiplex PCR, the TCRdb table keeps only in-frame clones and is missing some. The sample holds around 1.1 million clones, around three quarters seen once. The germline V gene encodes CDR1 LNHNV and CDR2 YYDKDF (reference sequence). This CDR3 is 19 amino acids long. V lost 5 bases, J lost 0 bases, and 9 bases stayed unmatched. Sequences were obtained from memory CD4+ T cells from PBMCs. Subset of the sample: CD45RA-negative fraction. The TCR comes from a man between 18 and 35 years old in good health. Some clones in this sample may be carry-over from other donors' samples. The rearrangement joins TRBV15 to TRBJ2-1, with TRBD2 identical over 14 bases. This CDR3 reads CATSHTRLAGGSSYNEQFF. Here the CDR3 DNA reads TGTGCCACCAGCCACACTCGACTAGCGGGAGGGAGCTCCTACAATGAGCAGTTCTTC.